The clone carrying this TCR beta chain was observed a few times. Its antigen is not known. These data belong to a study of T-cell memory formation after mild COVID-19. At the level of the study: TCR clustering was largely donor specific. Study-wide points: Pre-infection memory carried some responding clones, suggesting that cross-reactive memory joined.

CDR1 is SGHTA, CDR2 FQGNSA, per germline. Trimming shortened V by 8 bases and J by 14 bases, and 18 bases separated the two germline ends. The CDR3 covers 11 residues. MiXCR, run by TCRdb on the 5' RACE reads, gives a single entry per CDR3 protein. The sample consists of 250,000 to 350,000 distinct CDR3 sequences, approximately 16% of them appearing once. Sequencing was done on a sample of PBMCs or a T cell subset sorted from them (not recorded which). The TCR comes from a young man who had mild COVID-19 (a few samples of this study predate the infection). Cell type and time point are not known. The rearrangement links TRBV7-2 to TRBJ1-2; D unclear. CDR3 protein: CASSSGNPETF. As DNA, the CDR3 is TGTGCCAGCTCATCGGGCAATCCTGAGACCTTC.